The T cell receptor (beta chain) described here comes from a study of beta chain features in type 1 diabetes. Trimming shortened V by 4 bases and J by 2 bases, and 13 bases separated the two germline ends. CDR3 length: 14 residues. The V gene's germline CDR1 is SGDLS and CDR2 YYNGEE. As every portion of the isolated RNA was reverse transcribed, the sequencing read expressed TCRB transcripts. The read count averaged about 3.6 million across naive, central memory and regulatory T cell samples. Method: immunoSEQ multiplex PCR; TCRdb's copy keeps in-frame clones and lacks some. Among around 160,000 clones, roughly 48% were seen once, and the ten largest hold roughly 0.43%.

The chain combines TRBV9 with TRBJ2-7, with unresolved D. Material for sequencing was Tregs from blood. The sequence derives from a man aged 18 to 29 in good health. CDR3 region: CASSQAVFAYEQYF. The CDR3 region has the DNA TGTGCCAGCAGCCAAGCTGTTTTCGCCTACGAGCAGTACTTC.